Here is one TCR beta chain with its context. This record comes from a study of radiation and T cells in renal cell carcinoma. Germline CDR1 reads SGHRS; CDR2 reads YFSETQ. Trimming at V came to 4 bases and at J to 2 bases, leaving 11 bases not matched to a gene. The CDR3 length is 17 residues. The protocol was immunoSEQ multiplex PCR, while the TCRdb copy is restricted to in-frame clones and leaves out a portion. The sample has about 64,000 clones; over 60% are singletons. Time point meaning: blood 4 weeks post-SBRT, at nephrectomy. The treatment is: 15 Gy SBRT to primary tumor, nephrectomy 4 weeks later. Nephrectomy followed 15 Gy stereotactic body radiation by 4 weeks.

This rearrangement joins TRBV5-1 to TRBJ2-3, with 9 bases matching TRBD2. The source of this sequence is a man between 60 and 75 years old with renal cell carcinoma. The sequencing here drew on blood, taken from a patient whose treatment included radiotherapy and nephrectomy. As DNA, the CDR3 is TGCGCCAGCAGCCCTCCGGGCGGGAGGGGGGACACAGATACGCAGTATTTT. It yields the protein CASSPPGGRGDTDTQYF.